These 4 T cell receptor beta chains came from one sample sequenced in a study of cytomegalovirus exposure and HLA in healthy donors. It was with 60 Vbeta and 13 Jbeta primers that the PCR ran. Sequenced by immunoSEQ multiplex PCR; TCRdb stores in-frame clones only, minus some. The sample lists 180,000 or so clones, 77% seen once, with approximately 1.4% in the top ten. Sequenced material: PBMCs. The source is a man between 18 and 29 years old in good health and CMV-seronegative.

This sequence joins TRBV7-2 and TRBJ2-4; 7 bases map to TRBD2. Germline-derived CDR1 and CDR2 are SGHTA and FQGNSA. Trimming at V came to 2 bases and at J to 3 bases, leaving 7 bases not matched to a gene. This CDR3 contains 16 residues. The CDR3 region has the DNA TGTGCCAGCAGCTTATCACAGCGGGAAGGCAAAAACATTCAGTACTTC. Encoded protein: CASSLSQREGKNIQYF.

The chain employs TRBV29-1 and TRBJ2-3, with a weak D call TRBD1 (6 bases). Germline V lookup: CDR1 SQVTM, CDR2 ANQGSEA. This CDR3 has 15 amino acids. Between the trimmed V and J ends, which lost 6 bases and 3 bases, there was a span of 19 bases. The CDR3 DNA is TGCAGCGTCCGAGGGATGGGGGCCCTAACAGATACGCAGTATTTT. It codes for CSVRGMGALTDTQYF.

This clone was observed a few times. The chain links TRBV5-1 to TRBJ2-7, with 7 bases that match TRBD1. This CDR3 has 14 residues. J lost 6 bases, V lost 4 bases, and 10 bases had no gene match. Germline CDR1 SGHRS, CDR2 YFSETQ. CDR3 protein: CASSSQDRKGEQYF. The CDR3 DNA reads TGCGCCAGCAGCAGCCAGGACAGGAAGGGCGAGCAGTACTTC.

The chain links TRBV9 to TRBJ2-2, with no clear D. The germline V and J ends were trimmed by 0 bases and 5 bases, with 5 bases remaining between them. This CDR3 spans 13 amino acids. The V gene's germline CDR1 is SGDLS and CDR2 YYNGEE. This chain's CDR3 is CASSVAETGELFF. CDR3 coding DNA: TGTGCCAGCAGCGTAGCGGAGACCGGGGAGCTGTTTTTT.